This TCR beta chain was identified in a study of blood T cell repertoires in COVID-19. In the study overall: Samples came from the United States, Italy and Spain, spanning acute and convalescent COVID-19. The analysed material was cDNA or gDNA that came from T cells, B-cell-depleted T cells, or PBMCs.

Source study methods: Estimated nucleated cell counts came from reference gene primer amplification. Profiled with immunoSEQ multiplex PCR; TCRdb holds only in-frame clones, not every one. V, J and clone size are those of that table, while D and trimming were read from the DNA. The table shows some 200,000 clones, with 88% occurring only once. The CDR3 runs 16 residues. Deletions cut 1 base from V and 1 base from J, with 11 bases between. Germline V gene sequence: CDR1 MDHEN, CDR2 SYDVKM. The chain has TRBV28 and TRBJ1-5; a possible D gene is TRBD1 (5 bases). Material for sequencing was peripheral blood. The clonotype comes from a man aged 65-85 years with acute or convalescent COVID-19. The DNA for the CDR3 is TGTGCCAGCAGTTTATCCTTCGGGGGAAGCAATCAGCCCCAGCATTTT. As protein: CASSLSFGGSNQPQHF.